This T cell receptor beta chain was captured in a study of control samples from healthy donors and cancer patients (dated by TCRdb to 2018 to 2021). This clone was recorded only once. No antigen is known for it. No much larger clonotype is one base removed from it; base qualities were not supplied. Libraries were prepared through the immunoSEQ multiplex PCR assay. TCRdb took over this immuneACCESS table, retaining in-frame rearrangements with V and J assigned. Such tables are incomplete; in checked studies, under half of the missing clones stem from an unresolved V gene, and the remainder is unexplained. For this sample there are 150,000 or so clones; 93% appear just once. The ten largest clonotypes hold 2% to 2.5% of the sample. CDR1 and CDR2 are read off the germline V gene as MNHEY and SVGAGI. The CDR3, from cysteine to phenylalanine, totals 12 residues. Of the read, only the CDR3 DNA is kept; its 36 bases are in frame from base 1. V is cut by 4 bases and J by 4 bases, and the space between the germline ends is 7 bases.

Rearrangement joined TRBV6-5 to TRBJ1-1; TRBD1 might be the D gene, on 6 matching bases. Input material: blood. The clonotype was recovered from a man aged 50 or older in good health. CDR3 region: CASSSGVTEAFF. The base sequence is TGTGCCAGCAGTTCAGGGGTCACTGAAGCTTTCTTT.